The 2 T cell receptor beta chains in this list originate from one sample, sequenced in a study of vaccination and CD4 T cells after COVID-19. Treatment reported: roughly 11-day PBMC culture with coronavirus spike peptide pools or control peptides (ViraFEST assay). Sequenced with the Oncomine TCR Beta short-read assay was DNA taken from cultured CD4+ T cells. In TCRdb, the PCR reads were re-called with MiXCR into one record per CDR3 protein. The sample lists roughly 11,000 distinct CDR3 sequences; 50% to 60% were seen once. No antigen is known for these receptors. The specimen was CD4+ T cells from blood, cultured in vitro. The receptors originated from a human donor who had recovered from COVID-19.

The chain couples TRBV20-1 to TRBJ1-2, with TRBD1 as a possible D gene (5 bases). Looked up from germline, CDR1 is DFQATT and CDR2 is SNEGSKA (reference sequence). The CDR3 length is 13 residues. The ends were cut back, 3 bases at V and 2 bases at J, with 10 bases in the middle. The CDR3 here is CSASSQGNYGYTF. CDR3 bases: TGCAGTGCTAGTAGTCAGGGAAACTATGGCTACACCTTC.

The chain carries TRBV7-2 and TRBJ2-3; D is uncertain. The CDR3 runs to 11 residues. The V end lost 3 bases, the J end lost 12 bases, and 10 bases lay between the germline ends. Looked up from germline, CDR1 is SGHTA and CDR2 is FQGNSA. CDR3 in DNA: TGTGCCAGCAGCTTTAAAGTAGCCCAGTATTTT. It encodes CASSFKVAQYF.